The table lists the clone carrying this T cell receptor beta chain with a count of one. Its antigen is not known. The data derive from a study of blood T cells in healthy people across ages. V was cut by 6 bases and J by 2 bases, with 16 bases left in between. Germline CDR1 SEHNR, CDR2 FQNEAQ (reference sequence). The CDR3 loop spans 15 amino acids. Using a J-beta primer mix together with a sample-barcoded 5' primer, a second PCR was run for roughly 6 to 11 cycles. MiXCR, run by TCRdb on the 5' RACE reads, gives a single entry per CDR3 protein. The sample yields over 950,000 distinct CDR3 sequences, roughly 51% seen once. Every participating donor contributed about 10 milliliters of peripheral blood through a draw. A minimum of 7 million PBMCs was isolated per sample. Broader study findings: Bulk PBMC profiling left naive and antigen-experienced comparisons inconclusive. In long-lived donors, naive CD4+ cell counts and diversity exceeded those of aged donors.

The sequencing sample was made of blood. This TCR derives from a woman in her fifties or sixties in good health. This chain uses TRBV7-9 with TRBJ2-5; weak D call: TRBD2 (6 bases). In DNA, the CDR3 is TGTGCCAGCAGTCAAGACCTAGCGAGGCAAGAGACCCAGTACTTC. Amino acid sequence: CASSQDLARQETQYF.